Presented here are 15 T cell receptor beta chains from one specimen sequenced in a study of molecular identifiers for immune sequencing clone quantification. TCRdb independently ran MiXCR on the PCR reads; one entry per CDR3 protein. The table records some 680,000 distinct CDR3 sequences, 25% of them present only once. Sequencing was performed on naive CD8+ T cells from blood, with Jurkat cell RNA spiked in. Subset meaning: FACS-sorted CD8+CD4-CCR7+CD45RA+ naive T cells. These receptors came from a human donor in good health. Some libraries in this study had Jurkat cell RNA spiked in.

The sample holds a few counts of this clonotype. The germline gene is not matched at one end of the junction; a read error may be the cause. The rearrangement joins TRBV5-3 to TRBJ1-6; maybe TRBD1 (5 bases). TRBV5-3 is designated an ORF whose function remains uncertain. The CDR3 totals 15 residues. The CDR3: CASSSSLTVNSPLHF. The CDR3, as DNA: TGTGCCAGCAGCTCGTCCTTGACAGTTAATTCACCCCTCCACTTT.

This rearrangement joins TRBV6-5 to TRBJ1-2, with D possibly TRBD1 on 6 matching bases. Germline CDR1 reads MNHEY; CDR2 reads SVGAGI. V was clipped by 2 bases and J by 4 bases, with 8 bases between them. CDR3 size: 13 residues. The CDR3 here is CASSYGTSYGYTF. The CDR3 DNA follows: TGTGCCAGCAGTTACGGGACATCCTATGGCTACACCTTC.

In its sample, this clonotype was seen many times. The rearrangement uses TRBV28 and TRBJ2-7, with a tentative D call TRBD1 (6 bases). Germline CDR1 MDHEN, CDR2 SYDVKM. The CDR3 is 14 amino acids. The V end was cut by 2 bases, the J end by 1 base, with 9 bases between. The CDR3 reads CASSLSDRSYEQYF. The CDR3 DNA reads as TGTGCCAGCAGTTTAAGTGACAGGTCCTACGAGCAGTACTTC.

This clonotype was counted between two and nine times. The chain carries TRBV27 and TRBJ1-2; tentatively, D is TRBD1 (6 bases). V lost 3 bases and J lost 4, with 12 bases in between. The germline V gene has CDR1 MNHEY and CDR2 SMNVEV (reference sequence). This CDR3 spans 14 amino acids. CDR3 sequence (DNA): TGTGCCAGCAGTTTGACAGGAAGAGCCTATGGCTACACCTTC. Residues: CASSLTGRAYGYTF.

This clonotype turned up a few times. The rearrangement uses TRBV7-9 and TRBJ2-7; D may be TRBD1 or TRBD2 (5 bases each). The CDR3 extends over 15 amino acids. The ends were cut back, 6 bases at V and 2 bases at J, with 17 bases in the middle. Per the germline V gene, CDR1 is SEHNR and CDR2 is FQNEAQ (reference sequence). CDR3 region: CASRMNGDRAYEQYF. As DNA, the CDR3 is TGTGCCAGCAGGATGAACGGGGACCGAGCCTACGAGCAGTACTTC.

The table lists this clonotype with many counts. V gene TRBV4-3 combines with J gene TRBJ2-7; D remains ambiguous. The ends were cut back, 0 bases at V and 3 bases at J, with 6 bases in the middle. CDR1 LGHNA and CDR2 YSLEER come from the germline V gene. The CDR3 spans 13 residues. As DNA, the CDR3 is TGCGCCAGCAGCCAAGATAAGGGCTACGAGCAGTACTTC. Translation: CASSQDKGYEQYF.

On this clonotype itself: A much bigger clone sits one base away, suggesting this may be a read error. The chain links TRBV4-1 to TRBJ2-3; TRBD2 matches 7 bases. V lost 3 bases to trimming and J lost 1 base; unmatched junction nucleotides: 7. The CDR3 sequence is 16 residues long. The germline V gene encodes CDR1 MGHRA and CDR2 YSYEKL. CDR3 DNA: TGCGCCAGCAGCCAGGGCAGACTAGCTGGCACAGATACGCAGTATTTT. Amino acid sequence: CASSQGRLAGTDTQYF.

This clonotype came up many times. The CDR3 nucleotides read TGTGCCTGGAGTACAGACCGAAATCAGCCCCAGCATTTT. Protein: CAWSTDRNQPQHF. The chain links TRBV30 to TRBJ1-5; unclear D gene. The CDR3 extends over 13 amino acids. V shed 2 bases and J shed 4 bases, with 9 bases lying between them. CDR1 and CDR2 from the germline V gene are GTSNPN and SVGIG (reference sequence).

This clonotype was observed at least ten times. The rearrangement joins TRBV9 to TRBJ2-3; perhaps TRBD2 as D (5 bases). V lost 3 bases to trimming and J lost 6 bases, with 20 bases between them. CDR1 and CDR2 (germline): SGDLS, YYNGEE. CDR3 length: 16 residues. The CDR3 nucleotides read TGTGCCAGCAGCGCTAGTGGAGGCAGCTTAGAGGATACGCAGTATTTT. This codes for CASSASGGSLEDTQYF. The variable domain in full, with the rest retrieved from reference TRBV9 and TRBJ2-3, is DSGVTQTPKHLITATGQRVTLRCSPRSGDLSVYWYQQSLDQGLQFLIQYYNGEERAKGNILERFSAQQFPDLHSELNLSSLELGDSALYFCASSASGGSLEDTQYFGPGTRLTVL.

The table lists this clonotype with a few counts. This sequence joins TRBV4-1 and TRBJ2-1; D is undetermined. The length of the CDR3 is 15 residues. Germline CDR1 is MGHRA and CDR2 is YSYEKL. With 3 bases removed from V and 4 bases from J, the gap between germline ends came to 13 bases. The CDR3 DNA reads TGCGCCAGCAGCCAGTCTCGGGCCGCTTACAATGAGCAGTTCTTC. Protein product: CASSQSRAAYNEQFF.

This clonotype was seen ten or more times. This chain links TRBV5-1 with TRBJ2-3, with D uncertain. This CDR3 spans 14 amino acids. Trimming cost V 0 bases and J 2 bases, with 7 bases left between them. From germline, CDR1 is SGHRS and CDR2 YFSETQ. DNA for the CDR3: TGCGCCAGCAGCTTGGACTGGAACACAGATACGCAGTATTTT. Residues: CASSLDWNTDTQYF.

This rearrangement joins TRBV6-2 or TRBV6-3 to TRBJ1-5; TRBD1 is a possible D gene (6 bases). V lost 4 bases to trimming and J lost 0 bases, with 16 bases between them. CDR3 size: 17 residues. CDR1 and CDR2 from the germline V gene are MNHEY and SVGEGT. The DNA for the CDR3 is TGTGCCAGCAGTTGGTCCTTTACAGGGTATAGCAATCAGCCCCAGCATTTT. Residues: CASSWSFTGYSNQPQHF.

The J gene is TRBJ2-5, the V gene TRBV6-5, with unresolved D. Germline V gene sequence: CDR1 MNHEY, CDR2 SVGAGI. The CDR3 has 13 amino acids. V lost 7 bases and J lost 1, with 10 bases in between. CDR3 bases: TGTGCCAGCAATGACCCTTTCCAAGAGACCCAGTACTTC. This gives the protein CASNDPFQETQYF.

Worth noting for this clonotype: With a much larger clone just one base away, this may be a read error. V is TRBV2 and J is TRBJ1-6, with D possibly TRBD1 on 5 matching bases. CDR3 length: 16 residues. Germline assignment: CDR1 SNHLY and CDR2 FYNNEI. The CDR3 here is CASCEYKTASNSPLHF. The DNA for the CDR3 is TGTGCCAGCTGTGAATATAAGACAGCTTCCAATTCACCCCTCCACTTT.

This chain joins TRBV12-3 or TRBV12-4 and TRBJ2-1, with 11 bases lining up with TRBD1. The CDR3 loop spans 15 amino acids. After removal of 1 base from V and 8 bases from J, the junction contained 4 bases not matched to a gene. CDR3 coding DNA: TGTGCCAGCAGTTTAGGGACAGGGGGCCTCGATGAGCAGTTCTTC. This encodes CASSLGTGGLDEQFF.